Listed below are T cell receptor beta chains from one sample, sequenced in a study of vaccination effects on CD4 cells after COVID-19. Their target antigens are unknown. The assay was immunoSEQ multiplex PCR, and TCRdb's table has in-frame clones only and misses some. In the table there are about 45,000 clones, approximately 77% of which are singletons. This material consisted of CD4+ T cells from PBMCs cultured without peptide, taken after COVID-19 vaccination. These receptors all come from a human donor who received a COVID-19 vaccine. Both conserved end residues are trimmed from each CDR3. A D gene is named only where the DNA matches it firmly. Clone size, where shown, is once, few, many, or a class for clones that have expanded.

NA	NA	TRBV29-1	12	SVEDESSNYGYT
NA	NA	TRBV14	12	ASSQDRGSYGYT
NA	TRBD1	TRBV6-5	12	ASSTTGMNTEAF
few	NA	TRBV9	14	ASSVAMGPANYGYT
NA	NA	TRBV14	12	ASSDTGIATEAF
NA	NA	TRBV2	11	ASSGLMNTEAF
NA	TRBD1	TRBV19	10	ASRGQENGYT
NA	NA	TRBV25-1	15	ASSELAGANSGNTIY
once	NA	TRBV6-4	11	ASSDVLGSPLH
NA	TRBD1	TRBV5-8	12	ASSLGQGNYGYT
NA	NA	TRBV7-9	13	ASSPPGAEYNEQF
NA	NA	TRBV24-1	13	ATSDPNPYTDTQY
NA	NA	TRBV18	12	ASFGPFSGNTIY
NA	TRBD1	TRBV6-1	13	ASSELWTGSTPLH